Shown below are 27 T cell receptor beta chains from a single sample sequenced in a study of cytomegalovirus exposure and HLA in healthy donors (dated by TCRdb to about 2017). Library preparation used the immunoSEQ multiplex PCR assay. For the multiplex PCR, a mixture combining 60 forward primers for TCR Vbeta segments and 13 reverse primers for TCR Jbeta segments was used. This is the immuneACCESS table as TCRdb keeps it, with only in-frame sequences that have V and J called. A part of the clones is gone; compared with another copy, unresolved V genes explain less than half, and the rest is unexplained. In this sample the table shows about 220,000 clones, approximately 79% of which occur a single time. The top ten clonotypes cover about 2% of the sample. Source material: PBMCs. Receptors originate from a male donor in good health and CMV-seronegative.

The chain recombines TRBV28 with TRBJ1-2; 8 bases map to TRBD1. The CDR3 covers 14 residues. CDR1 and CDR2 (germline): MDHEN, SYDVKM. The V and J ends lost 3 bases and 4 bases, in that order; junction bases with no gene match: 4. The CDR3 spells CASSLSTGVYGYTF. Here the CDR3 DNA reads TGTGCCAGCAGTTTGTCGACAGGGGTCTATGGCTACACCTTC.

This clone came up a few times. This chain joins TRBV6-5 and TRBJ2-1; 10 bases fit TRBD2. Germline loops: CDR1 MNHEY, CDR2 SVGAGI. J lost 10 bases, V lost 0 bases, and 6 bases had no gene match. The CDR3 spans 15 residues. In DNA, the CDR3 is TGTGCCAGCAGTTACTCGAAGCTAGCGGGGGAAGAGCAGTTCTTC. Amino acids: CASSYSKLAGEEQFF.

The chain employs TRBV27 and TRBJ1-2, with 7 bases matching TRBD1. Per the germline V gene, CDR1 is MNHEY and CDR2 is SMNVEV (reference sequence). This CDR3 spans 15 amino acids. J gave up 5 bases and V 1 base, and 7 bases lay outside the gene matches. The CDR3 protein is CASSLLQGDIYGYTF. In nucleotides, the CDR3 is TGTGCCAGCAGTTTATTGCAGGGGGATATTTATGGCTACACCTTC.

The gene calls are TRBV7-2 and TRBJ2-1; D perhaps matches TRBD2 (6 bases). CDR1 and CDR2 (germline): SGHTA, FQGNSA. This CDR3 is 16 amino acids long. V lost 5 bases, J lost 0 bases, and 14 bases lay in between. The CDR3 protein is CASSVGLSSSYNEQFF. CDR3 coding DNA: TGTGCCAGCAGCGTGGGACTTTCGAGCTCCTACAATGAGCAGTTCTTC.

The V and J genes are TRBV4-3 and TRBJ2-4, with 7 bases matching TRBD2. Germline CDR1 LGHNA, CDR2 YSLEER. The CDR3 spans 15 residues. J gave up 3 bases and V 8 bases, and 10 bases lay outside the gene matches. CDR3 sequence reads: CASGPDRGGKNIQYF. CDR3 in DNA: TGCGCCAGCGGCCCGGACCGCGGGGGCAAAAACATTCAGTACTTC.

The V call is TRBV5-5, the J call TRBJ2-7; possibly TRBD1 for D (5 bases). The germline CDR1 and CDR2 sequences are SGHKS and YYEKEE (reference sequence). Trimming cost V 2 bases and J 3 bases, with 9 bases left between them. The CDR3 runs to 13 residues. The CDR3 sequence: CASSFADSYEQYF. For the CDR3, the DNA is TGTGCCAGCAGCTTCGCCGACAGCTACGAGCAGTACTTC.

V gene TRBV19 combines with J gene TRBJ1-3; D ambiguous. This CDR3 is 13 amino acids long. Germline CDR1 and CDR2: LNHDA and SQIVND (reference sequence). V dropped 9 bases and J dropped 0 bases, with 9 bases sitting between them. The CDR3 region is CASTWLSGNTIYF. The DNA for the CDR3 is TGTGCCAGCACCTGGCTCTCTGGAAACACCATATATTTT. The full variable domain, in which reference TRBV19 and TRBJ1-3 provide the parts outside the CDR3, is DGGITQSPKYLFRKEGQNVTLSCEQNLNHDAMYWYRQDPGQGLRLIYYSQIVNDFQKGDIAEGYSVSREKKESFPLTVTSAQKNPTAFYLCASTWLSGNTIYFGEGSWLTVV.

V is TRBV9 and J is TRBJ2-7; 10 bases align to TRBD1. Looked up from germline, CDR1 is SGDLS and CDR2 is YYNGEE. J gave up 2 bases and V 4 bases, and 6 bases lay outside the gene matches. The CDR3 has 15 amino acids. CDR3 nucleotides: TGTGCCAGCAGCCCCCAGGGGACAGGGGCCTACGAGCAGTACTTC. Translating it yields CASSPQGTGAYEQYF.

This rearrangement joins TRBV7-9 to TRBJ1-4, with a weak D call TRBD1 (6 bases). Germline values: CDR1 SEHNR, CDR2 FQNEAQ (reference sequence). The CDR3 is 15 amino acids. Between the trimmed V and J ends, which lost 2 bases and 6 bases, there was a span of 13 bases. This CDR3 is CASSLTRGSDEKLFF. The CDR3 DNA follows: TGTGCCAGCAGCTTAACCAGGGGCTCGGATGAAAAACTGTTTTTT.

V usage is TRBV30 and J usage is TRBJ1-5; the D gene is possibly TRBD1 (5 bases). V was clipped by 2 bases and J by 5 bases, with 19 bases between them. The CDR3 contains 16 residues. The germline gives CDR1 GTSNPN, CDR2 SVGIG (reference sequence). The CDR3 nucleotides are TGTGCCTGGAGTCTCATTCCGGCAGGGCCGGATCAGCCCCAGCATTTT. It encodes CAWSLIPAGPDQPQHF.

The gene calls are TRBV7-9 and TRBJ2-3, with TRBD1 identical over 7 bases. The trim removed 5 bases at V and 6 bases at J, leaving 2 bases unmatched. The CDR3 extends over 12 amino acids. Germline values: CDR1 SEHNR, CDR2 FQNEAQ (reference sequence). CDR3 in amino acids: CASSQGVDTQYF. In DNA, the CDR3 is TGTGCCAGCAGCCAGGGGGTTGATACGCAGTATTTT.

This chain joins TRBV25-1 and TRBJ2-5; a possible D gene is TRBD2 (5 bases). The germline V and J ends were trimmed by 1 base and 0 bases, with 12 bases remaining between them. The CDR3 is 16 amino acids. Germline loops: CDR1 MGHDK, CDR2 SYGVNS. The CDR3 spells CASSESRDSDQETQYF. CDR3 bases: TGTGCCAGCAGTGAATCGAGGGATAGTGACCAAGAGACCCAGTACTTC.

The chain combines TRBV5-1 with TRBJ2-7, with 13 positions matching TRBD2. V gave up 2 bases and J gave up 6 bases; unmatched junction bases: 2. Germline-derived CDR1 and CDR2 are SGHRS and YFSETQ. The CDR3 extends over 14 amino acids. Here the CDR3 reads CASSFGLAGAEQYF. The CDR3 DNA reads TGCGCCAGCAGCTTCGGACTAGCGGGAGCCGAGCAGTACTTC.

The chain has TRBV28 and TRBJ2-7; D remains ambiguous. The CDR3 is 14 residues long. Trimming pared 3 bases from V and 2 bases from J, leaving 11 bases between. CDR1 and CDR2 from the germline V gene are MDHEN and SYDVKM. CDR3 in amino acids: CASSLTTETYEQYF. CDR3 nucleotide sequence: TGTGCCAGCAGTTTGACGACGGAGACCTACGAGCAGTACTTC.

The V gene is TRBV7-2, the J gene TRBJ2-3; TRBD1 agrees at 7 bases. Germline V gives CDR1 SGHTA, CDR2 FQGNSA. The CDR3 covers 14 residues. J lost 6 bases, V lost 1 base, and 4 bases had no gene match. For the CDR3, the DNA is TGTGCCAGCAGCTTAGGCGGCAGGGGGGATACGCAGTATTTT. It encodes CASSLGGRGDTQYF.

This chain's CDR3 is CASSPAGGDEQFF. The CDR3 region has the DNA TGTGCCAGCTCACCTGCAGGGGGCGACGAGCAGTTCTTC. V is TRBV18 and J is TRBJ2-1, with TRBD1 identical over 8 bases. After removal of 3 bases from V and 10 bases from J, the junction contained 5 bases not matched to a gene. The CDR3 is 13 residues long. Germline-derived CDR1 and CDR2 are KGHSH and LQKENI.

The CDR3 loop is CASSLGSAEQFF. The CDR3 bases are TGTGCCAGCAGCTTAGGTAGTGCTGAGCAGTTCTTC. The V gene is TRBV7-9, the J gene TRBJ2-1; no firm D call. CDR1 is SEHNR, CDR2 FQNEAQ, per germline (reference sequence). Between the trimmed V and J ends, which lost 1 base and 9 bases, there was a span of 7 bases. This CDR3 region has 12 residues.

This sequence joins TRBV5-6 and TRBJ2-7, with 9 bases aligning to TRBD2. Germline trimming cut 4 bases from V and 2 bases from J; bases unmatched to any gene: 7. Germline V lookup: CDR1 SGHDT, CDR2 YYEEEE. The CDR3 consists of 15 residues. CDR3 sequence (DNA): TGTGCCAGCAGCCCAATAGCGGGGGAAGCCTACGAGCAGTACTTC. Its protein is CASSPIAGEAYEQYF.

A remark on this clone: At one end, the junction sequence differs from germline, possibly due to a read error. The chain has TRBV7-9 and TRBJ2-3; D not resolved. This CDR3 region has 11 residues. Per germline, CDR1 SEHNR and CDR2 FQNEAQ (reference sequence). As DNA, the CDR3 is TGTTCCAGCAGCTCGTTAGATACGCAGTATTTT. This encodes CSSSSLDTQYF.

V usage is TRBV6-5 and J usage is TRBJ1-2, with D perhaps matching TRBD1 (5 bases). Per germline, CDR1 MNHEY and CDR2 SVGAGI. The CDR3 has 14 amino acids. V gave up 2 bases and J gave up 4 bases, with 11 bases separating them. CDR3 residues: CASSYSTGFYGYTF. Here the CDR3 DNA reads TGTGCCAGCAGTTACAGCACAGGTTTCTATGGCTACACCTTC.

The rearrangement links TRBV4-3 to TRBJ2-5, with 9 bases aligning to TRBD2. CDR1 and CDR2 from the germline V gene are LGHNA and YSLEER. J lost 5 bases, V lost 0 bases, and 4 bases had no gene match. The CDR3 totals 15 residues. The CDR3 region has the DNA TGCGCCAGCAGCCAAGATAGCGGGGGTTGCGAGACCCAGTACTTC. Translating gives CASSQDSGGCETQYF.

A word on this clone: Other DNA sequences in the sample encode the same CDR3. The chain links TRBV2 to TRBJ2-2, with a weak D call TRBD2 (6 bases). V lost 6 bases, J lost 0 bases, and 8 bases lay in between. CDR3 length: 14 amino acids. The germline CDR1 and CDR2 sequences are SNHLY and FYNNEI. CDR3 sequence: CASRGGANTGELFF. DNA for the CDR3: TGTGCCAGCAGGGGGGGTGCGAACACCGGGGAGCTGTTTTTT. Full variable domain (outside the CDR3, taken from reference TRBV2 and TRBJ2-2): EPEVTQTPSHQVTQMGQEVILRCVPISNHLYFYWYRQILGQKVEFLVSFYNNEISEKSEIFDDQFSVERPDGSNFTLKIRSTKLEDSAMYFCASRGGANTGELFFGEGSRLTVL.

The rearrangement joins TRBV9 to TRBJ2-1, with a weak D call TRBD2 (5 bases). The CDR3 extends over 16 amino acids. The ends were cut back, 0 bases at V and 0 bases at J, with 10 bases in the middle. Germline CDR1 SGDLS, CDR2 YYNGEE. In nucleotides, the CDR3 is TGTGCCAGCAGCGTAGGACTACTCAGCTCCTACAATGAGCAGTTCTTC. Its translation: CASSVGLLSSYNEQFF. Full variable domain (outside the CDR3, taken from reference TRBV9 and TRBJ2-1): DSGVTQTPKHLITATGQRVTLRCSPRSGDLSVYWYQQSLDQGLQFLIQYYNGEERAKGNILERFSAQQFPDLHSELNLSSLELGDSALYFCASSVGLLSSYNEQFFGPGTRLTVL.

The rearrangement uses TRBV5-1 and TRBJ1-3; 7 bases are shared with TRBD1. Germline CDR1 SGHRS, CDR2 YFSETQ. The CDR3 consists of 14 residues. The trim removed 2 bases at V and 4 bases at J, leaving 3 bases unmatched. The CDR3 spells CASSFGTEGNTIYF. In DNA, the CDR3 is TGCGCCAGCAGCTTCGGGACAGAAGGAAACACCATATATTTT.

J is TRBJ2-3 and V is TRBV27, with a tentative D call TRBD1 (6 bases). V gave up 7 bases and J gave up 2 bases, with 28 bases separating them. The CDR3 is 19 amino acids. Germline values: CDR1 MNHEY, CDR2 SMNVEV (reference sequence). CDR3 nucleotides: TGTGCCAGCACCTTCCTAACCCCCCGCACAGGGAAGGTCACAGATACGCAGTATTTT. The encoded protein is CASTFLTPRTGKVTDTQYF.

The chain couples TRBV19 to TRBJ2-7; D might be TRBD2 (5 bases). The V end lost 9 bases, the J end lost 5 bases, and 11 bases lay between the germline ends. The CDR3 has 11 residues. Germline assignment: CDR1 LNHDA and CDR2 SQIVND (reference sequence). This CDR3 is CASTSGDEQYF. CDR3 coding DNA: TGTGCCAGCACTTCCGGGGACGAGCAGTACTTC.

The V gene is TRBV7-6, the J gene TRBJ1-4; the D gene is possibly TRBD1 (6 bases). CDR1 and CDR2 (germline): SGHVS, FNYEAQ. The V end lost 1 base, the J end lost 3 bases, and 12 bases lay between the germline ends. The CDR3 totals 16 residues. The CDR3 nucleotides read TGTGCCAGCAGCTTAGGCCCAGGGGCGGCTAATGAAAAACTGTTTTTT. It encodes CASSLGPGAANEKLFF.